The 24 T cell receptor beta chains reported below all come from one sample, sequenced in a study of control samples from healthy donors and cancer patients. The assay was immunoSEQ multiplex PCR, and TCRdb's table has in-frame clones only and misses some. The data show roughly 73,000 clones, with 80% to 95% seen just once and more than 5% held by the top ten. Sequencing input: blood. These TCRs come from a woman aged 55-75 years in good health.

The chain combines TRBV28 with TRBJ1-1; D is ambiguous. Between the trimmed V and J ends, which lost 4 bases and 3 bases, there was a span of 0 bases. The length of the CDR3 is 10 residues. CDR1 is MDHEN and CDR2 is SYDVKM in the germline V gene. CDR3 loop: CASSYTEAFF. The CDR3 nucleotides read TGTGCCAGCAGTTACACTGAAGCTTTCTTT. Supplemented by reference TRBV28 and TRBJ1-1, the full variable domain reads DVKVTQSSRYLVKRTGEKVFLECVQDMDHENMFWYRQDPGLGLRLIYFSYDVKMKEKGDIPEGYSVSREKKERFSLILESASTNQTSMYLCASSYTEAFFGQGTRLTVV.

The chain uses TRBV28 and TRBJ1-2, with TRBD1 identical over 9 bases. Germline V CDR1 and CDR2: MDHEN, SYDVKM. CDR3 size: 16 residues. The V segment lost 6 bases and the J segment 6 bases; nucleotides outside the gene matches: 14. The CDR3 loop is CASRDLQGARFDGYTF. The DNA of the CDR3 is TGTGCCAGCAGAGACCTACAGGGGGCTCGGTTTGATGGCTACACCTTC.

This rearrangement joins TRBV7-3 to TRBJ1-1; D ambiguous. The CDR3 totals 13 residues. Trimming took off 0 bases at V and 4 bases at J, with 6 bases between the two ends. Germline CDR1 reads SGHTA; CDR2 reads FQGTGA. The CDR3 loop reads CASSLTQLTEAFF. In DNA form, the CDR3 reads TGTGCCAGCAGCTTAACTCAGCTCACTGAAGCTTTCTTT.

For the CDR3, the DNA is TGTGCCAGCAGCACACACAGGGCGGCTGGCTACACCTTC. Translated, it gives CASSTHRAAGYTF. The chain combines TRBV7-2 with TRBJ1-2; perhaps TRBD1 as D (6 bases). CDR1 is SGHTA and CDR2 is FQGNSA in the germline V gene. CDR3 length: 13 amino acids. V shed 5 bases and J shed 7 bases, with 14 bases lying between them.

The CDR3 is CASTRLTGENQPQHF. CDR3 coding DNA: TGTGCCAGTACCAGGTTGACAGGCGAGAATCAGCCCCAGCATTTT. V usage is TRBV19 and J usage is TRBJ1-5, with D tentatively TRBD1 (6 bases). The V end was cut by 7 bases, the J end by 4 bases, with 17 bases between. The CDR3 contains 15 residues. Looked up from germline, CDR1 is LNHDA and CDR2 is SQIVND (reference sequence).

The chain uses TRBV3-1 (or the pseudogene TRBV3-2) and TRBJ1-2; TRBD1 matches at 7 bases. Germline V gene sequence: CDR1 LGHDT, CDR2 YNNKEL (reference sequence). The trim removed 1 base at V and 4 bases at J, leaving 0 bases unmatched. The CDR3 consists of 13 residues. The DNA of the CDR3 is TGTGCCAGCAGCCAAGGGACAGGCTATGGCTACACCTTC. Its protein product is CASSQGTGYGYTF.

V gene TRBV7-9 combines with J gene TRBJ1-6, with D perhaps matching TRBD1 (6 bases). Trimming removed 4 bases from V and 6 bases from J, with 16 bases in between. Germline CDR1 reads SEHNR; CDR2 reads FQNEAQ (reference sequence). The CDR3 is 16 residues long. The CDR3: CASSWEGGGVNSPLHF. In DNA form, the CDR3 reads TGTGCCAGCAGCTGGGAGGGGGGGGGCGTTAATTCACCCCTCCACTTT.

The chain couples TRBV27 to TRBJ2-1, with 8 bases matching TRBD1. Germline V gene sequence: CDR1 MNHEY, CDR2 SMNVEV (reference sequence). Unmatched junction bases numbered 2, after V lost 4 bases and J lost 0 bases. This CDR3 region has 15 residues. Here the CDR3 DNA reads TGTGCCAGCAGTTCGGACAGGGCCTCCTACAATGAGCAGTTCTTC. It yields the protein CASSSDRASYNEQFF.

The chain carries TRBV27 and TRBJ1-1; D unresolved. This CDR3 is 13 amino acids long. Trimming took off 5 bases at V and 0 bases at J, with 7 bases between the two ends. Germline loops: CDR1 MNHEY, CDR2 SMNVEV (reference sequence). The CDR3 nucleotides read TGTGCCAGCAGTCTCAACATGAACACTGAAGCTTTCTTT. Translated, it gives CASSLNMNTEAFF.

This clone was observed once. CDR3 nucleotide sequence: TGTGCCAGCAAAACGGACACCTCTTCCTCCTACGAGCAGTACTTC. This gives the protein CASKTDTSSSYEQYF. The chain joins TRBV28 to TRBJ2-7; D possibly corresponds to TRBD1 (5 bases). V was clipped by 7 bases and J by 0 bases, with 16 bases between them. CDR3 length equals 15 residues. Germline lookup yields CDR1 MDHEN and CDR2 SYDVKM.

The gene calls are TRBV10-3 and TRBJ2-1, with a possible D match to TRBD2 (5 bases). Germline-derived CDR1 and CDR2 are ENHRY and SYGVKD. The V and J ends lost 0 bases and 4 bases respectively, with 10 bases between them. The CDR3 has 15 amino acids. CDR3: CAISESAGSYNEQFF. As DNA, the CDR3 is TGTGCCATCAGTGAGTCGGCGGGTTCATACAATGAGCAGTTCTTC.

The V and J genes are TRBV30 and TRBJ1-1; the D is unclear. Germline CDR1 is GTSNPN and CDR2 is SVGIG (reference sequence). The CDR3 contains 13 residues. The germline V and J ends were trimmed by 0 bases and 0 bases, with 5 bases remaining between them. The CDR3 loop reads CAWSVRVNTEAFF. CDR3 nucleotides: TGTGCCTGGAGTGTACGGGTGAACACTGAAGCTTTCTTT.

The chain couples TRBV6-6 to TRBJ1-2, with 11 bases matching TRBD1. The trim removed 7 bases at V and 1 base at J, leaving 5 bases unmatched. CDR1 is MNHNY and CDR2 is SVGAGI in the germline V gene (reference sequence). The CDR3 runs to 15 residues. The chain's CDR3 is CASTGQGAFNYGYTF. DNA of the CDR3: TGTGCCAGCACCGGACAGGGGGCCTTTAACTATGGCTACACCTTC.

The chain combines TRBV19 with TRBJ1-5, with 9 bases matching TRBD1. The length of the CDR3 is 14 residues. Germline V gene lookup returns CDR1 LNHDA and CDR2 SQIVND (reference sequence). J gave up 5 bases and V 5 bases, and 4 bases lay outside the gene matches. CDR3 protein: CASSATGGHQPQHF. Written as DNA, the CDR3 is TGTGCCAGTAGTGCGACAGGGGGACATCAGCCCCAGCATTTT.

This chain links TRBV7-2 with TRBJ1-2, with a possible D match to TRBD1 (5 bases). The CDR3 spans 14 residues. The V gene lost 5 bases and the J gene lost 8 bases, with 18 bases spanning the gap. Germline CDR1 and CDR2: SGHTA and FQGNSA. Here the CDR3 reads CASSTQGVQGGYTF. The CDR3 coding sequence is TGTGCCAGCAGCACTCAGGGAGTCCAAGGGGGCTACACCTTC.

This sequence joins TRBV28 and TRBJ1-2; a possible D gene is TRBD1 (5 bases). Germline CDR1 reads MDHEN; CDR2 reads SYDVKM. This CDR3 has 12 residues. The V end lost 6 bases, the J end lost 3 bases, and 8 bases lay between the germline ends. CDR3 DNA sequence: TGTGCCAGCAGGCAGGGCTACTATGGCTACACCTTC. Amino acids: CASRQGYYGYTF.

J is TRBJ1-3 and V is TRBV24-1; 12 nucleotides match TRBD1. CDR3 length: 21 amino acids. J lost 0 bases, V lost 4 bases, and 15 bases had no gene match. Germline V CDR1 and CDR2: KGHDR, SFDVKD. The CDR3 DNA follows: TGTGCCACCAGTGAATCATTCCGGGACAGGGGGCTCCTACTCTCTGGAAACACCATATATTTT. This gives the protein CATSESFRDRGLLLSGNTIYF.

This clone was recorded once. This chain links TRBV9 with TRBJ2-1; D perhaps matches TRBD1 (5 bases). The CDR3 consists of 15 residues. V was cut by 2 bases and J by 9 bases, with 18 bases left in between. Per germline, CDR1 SGDLS and CDR2 YYNGEE. CDR3 DNA: TGTGCCAGCAGCGTGGGCAGGGCCGGGTATGGTGAGCAGTTCTTC. Translating it yields CASSVGRAGYGEQFF.

This chain joins TRBV11-2 and TRBJ2-7, with D possibly being TRBD1 (6 bases). V was pared by 2 bases and J by 4 bases, with 18 bases between. The germline V gene has CDR1 SGHAT and CDR2 FQNNGV. The CDR3 extends over 16 amino acids. The CDR3 bases are TGTGCCAGCAGCTTATCGCCTGGGGGCGCGGGTTACGAGCAGTACTTC. It codes for CASSLSPGGAGYEQYF. The variable domain in full, completed from reference TRBV11-2 and TRBJ2-7, reads EAGVAQSPRYKIIEKRQSVAFWCNPISGHATLYWYQQILGQGPKLLIQFQNNGVVDDSQLPKDRFSAERLKGVDSTLKIQPAKLEDSAVYLCASSLSPGGAGYEQYFGPGTRLTVT.

This chain connects TRBV30 to TRBJ1-1; tentatively, D is TRBD1 (5 bases). The CDR3 totals 13 residues. Germline V gives CDR1 GTSNPN, CDR2 SVGIG (reference sequence). Trimming cost V 3 bases and J 1 base, with 9 bases left between them. CDR3 loop: CAWSRQTNTEAFF. The CDR3 DNA reads as TGTGCCTGGAGCCGACAGACGAACACTGAAGCTTTCTTT.

The CDR3 is CATSDTRSGANVLTF. In nucleotides, the CDR3 is TGTGCCACCAGTGATACCAGGTCTGGGGCCAACGTCCTGACTTTC. The chain is built from TRBV24-1 and TRBJ2-6; D is undetermined. The germline V and J ends were trimmed by 3 bases and 1 base, with 6 bases remaining between them. Germline V gene sequence: CDR1 KGHDR, CDR2 SFDVKD. This CDR3 has 15 residues.

The chain combines TRBV5-8 with TRBJ1-6; D call uncertain. The CDR3 consists of 16 residues. V lost 4 bases, J lost 0 bases, and 11 bases lay in between. Germline V gene data show CDR1 as SGHTS and CDR2 as YDEGEE. The CDR3 loop is CASSRIENSYNSPLHF. CDR3 nucleotide sequence: TGTGCCAGCAGCCGGATAGAAAACTCCTATAATTCACCCCTCCACTTT.

This chain links TRBV24-1 with TRBJ2-2, with a weak D call TRBD2 (6 bases). CDR1 is KGHDR and CDR2 is SFDVKD in the germline V gene. V shed 4 bases and J shed 2 bases, with 10 bases lying between them. The CDR3 extends over 15 amino acids. CDR3 protein: CATSESGLNTGELFF. Here the CDR3 DNA reads TGTGCCACCAGTGAAAGTGGACTAAACACCGGGGAGCTGTTTTTT.

This sequence joins TRBV5-1 and TRBJ1-1; D not resolved. The CDR3 has 13 amino acids. Trimming cost V 0 bases and J 10 bases, with 13 bases left between them. The germline CDR1 and CDR2 sequences are SGHRS and YFSETQ. DNA of the CDR3: TGCGCCAGCAGCTTGGGGATTGAGTCTCGAGCTTTCTTT. This codes for CASSLGIESRAFF.